The sequence of this TCR beta chain was determined in a study of T-cell reconstitution after alpha-beta-depleted transplantation in children. This clonotype has a count of ten or more. Its antigen is unidentified. Unique molecular identifiers were built into the TCRbeta library. MiXCR was run by TCRdb on the PCR reads, yielding one entry per CDR3 protein. Found here are 130,000 to 150,000 distinct CDR3 sequences, around 8.8% of them singletons; the top ten hold roughly 18%. General study points: Expanded graft clones, several hundred of them, were reportedly the source of alpha-beta T cells about two months after transplant.

This CDR3 region has 13 residues. Trimming left V 3 bases short and J 0 bases short, with 5 bases between. Germline V gene data show CDR1 as MDHEN and CDR2 as SYDVKM. The chain recombines TRBV28 with TRBJ1-2; D ambiguous. This specimen consisted of PBMCs, mostly from graft donor cells, obtained 180 days after TCRalphabeta/CD19-depleted stem cell transplant. This clonotype was sampled from a female patient between 2 and 10 years old who had a stem cell transplant for congenital amegakaryocytic thrombocytopenia, so the T cells may come from the graft donor. CDR3 in amino acids: CASSFKANYGYTF. The CDR3 DNA reads as TGTGCCAGCAGTTTTAAGGCTAACTATGGCTACACCTTC.